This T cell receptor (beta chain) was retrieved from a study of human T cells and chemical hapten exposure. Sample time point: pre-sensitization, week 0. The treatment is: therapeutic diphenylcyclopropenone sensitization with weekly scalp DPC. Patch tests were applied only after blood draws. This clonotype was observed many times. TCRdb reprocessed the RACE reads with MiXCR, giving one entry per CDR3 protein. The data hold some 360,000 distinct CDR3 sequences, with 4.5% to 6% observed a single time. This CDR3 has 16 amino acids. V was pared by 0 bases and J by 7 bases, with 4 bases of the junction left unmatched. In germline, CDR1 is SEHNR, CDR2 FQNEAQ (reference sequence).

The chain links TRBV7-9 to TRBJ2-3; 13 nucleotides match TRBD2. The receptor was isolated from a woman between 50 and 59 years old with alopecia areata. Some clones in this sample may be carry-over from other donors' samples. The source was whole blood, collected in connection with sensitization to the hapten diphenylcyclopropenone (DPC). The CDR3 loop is CASSLAGLAGRNTQYF. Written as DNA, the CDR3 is TGTGCCAGCAGCTTAGCGGGACTAGCGGGGCGAAATACGCAGTATTTT.